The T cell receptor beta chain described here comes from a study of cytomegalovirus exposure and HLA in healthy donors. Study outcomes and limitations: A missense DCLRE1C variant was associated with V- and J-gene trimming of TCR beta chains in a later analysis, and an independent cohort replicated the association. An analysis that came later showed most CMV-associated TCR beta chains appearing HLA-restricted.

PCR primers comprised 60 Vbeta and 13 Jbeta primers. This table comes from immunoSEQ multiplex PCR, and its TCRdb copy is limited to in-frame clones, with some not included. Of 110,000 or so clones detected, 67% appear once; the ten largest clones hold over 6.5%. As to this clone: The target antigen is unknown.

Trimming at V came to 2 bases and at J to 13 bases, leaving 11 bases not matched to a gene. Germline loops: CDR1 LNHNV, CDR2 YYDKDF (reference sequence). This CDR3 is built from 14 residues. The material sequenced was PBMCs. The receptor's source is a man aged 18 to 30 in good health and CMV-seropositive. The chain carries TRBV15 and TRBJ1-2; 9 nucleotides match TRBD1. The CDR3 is CATSRIPRTGEATF. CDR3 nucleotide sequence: TGTGCCACCAGCAGAATACCTAGGACAGGGGAGGCCACCTTC.